A single sample is the source of the 21 T cell receptor beta chains below, sequenced in a study of CD4 T cells in relation to SARS-CoV-2 and coronaviruses. For these TCRs, the target antigens are not known. Unexposed donor CD4+ T cells date from about 2011-2018, before the COVID-19 pandemic. The cells were cultured for roughly 11 days before CD4+ T cells were isolated. The data were produced by immunoSEQ multiplex PCR, yet TCRdb's version contains in-frame clones alone and is incomplete. The data show 20,000 to 25,000 clones, under 80% seen once. The sample consisted of CD4+ T cells from PBMCs, cultured in vitro. All receptors derive from a human donor in good health.

V gene TRBV7-3 combines with J gene TRBJ2-2; possible D gene TRBD1, 6 bases. The CDR3 contains 16 residues. Trimming removed 1 base at V and 6 bases at J, with 15 bases between. The germline CDR1 and CDR2 sequences are SGHTA and FQGTGA. CDR3 nucleotides: TGTGCCAGCAGCTTAATAGGGGGAAATCGGGCCGGGGAGCTGTTTTTT. This codes for CASSLIGGNRAGELFF.

This rearrangement joins TRBV2 to TRBJ2-1; 15 nucleotides agree with TRBD2. After removal of 8 bases from V and 4 bases from J, the junction contained 3 bases not matched to a gene. The CDR3 spans 15 residues. Germline V lookup: CDR1 SNHLY, CDR2 FYNNEI. CDR3 in amino acids: CASHGTSGRYNEQFF. For the CDR3, the DNA is TGTGCCAGCCACGGGACTAGCGGGAGGTACAATGAGCAGTTCTTC. Full variable domain (rest looked up from reference TRBV2 and TRBJ2-1): EPEVTQTPSHQVTQMGQEVILRCVPISNHLYFYWYRQILGQKVEFLVSFYNNEISEKSEIFDDQFSVERPDGSNFTLKIRSTKLEDSAMYFCASHGTSGRYNEQFFGPGTRLTVL.

The V call is TRBV9, the J call TRBJ2-1; 9 positions agree with TRBD2. V shed 4 bases, J shed 5 bases, and the junction held 4 bases outside the gene matches. CDR1 and CDR2 from the germline V gene are SGDLS and YYNGEE. The CDR3 loop spans 14 amino acids. CDR3 nucleotides: TGTGCCAGCAGCCCGACTAGCGGCCACAATGAGCAGTTCTTC. It is translated as CASSPTSGHNEQFF.

J is TRBJ2-1 and V is TRBV29-1; the match to TRBD2 covers 7 bases. There are 12 residues in the CDR3. V shed 8 bases, J shed 4 bases, and the junction held 5 bases outside the gene matches. CDR1 is SQVTM and CDR2 is ANQGSEA in the germline V gene. The CDR3, as DNA: TGCAGCATGGTGGGAGGGTACAATGAGCAGTTCTTC. It translates to CSMVGGYNEQFF.

This clone appeared a few times. The genes are TRBV7-9 and TRBJ2-1; 7 bases are shared with TRBD2. After removal of 2 bases from V and 1 base from J, the junction contained 5 bases not matched to a gene. Germline V gene sequence: CDR1 SEHNR, CDR2 FQNEAQ (reference sequence). The CDR3 sequence is 16 residues long. CDR3 DNA: TGTGCCAGCAGCTTAAAGGGGCGGGAGTCCTACAATGAGCAGTTCTTC. This gives the protein CASSLKGRESYNEQFF.

The CDR3 nucleotides are TGCGCCAGCAGCATGATGCCACAGGGGGCTGGCACTGAAGCTTTCTTT. Translating gives CASSMMPQGAGTEAFF. V and J are TRBV5-1 and TRBJ1-1; 9 bases map to TRBD1. V lost 4 bases to trimming and J lost 4 bases; unmatched junction nucleotides: 11. The CDR3 runs 16 residues. From germline, CDR1 is SGHRS and CDR2 YFSETQ. The full variable domain, with the rest looked up from reference TRBV5-1 and TRBJ1-1, is KAGVTQTPRYLIKTRGQQVTLSCSPISGHRSVSWYQQTPGQGLQFLFEYFSETQRNKGNFPGRFSGRQFSNSRSEMNVSTLELGDSALYLCASSMMPQGAGTEAFFGQGTRLTVV.

The table lists this clone with a count of one. The V and J genes are TRBV19 and TRBJ1-2; TRBD1 agrees at 9 bases. Trimming cost V 5 bases and J 7 bases; bases outside gene matches: 8. CDR1 and CDR2 from the germline V gene are LNHDA and SQIVND (reference sequence). The CDR3 runs to 14 residues. The CDR3 DNA follows: TGTGCCAGTAGTCCTGGGACAGGGAGTGGTGGCTACACCTTC. Protein: CASSPGTGSGGYTF.

In this sample, this clone turned up once. The DNA for the CDR3 is TGTGCCAGCAGCCAAGCGGTGGGATCGAGTACAGATACGCAGTATTTT. Protein sequence: CASSQAVGSSTDTQYF. The chain has TRBV14 and TRBJ2-3; D unclear. Germline-derived CDR1 and CDR2 are SGHDN and FVKESK. With 1 base removed from V and 3 bases from J, the gap between germline ends came to 14 bases. This CDR3 is 16 amino acids long. Using reference TRBV14 and TRBJ2-3 for the parts outside the CDR3, the full variable domain is EAGVTQFPSHSVIEKGQTVTLRCDPISGHDNLYWYRRVMGKEIKFLLHFVKESKQDESGMPNNRFLAERTGGTYSTLKVQPAELEDSGVYFCASSQAVGSSTDTQYFGPGTRLTVL.

This clone was recorded a few times. This chain uses TRBV6-4 with TRBJ2-2; D not certain. There are 13 residues in the CDR3. V shed 3 bases and J shed 5 bases, with 7 bases lying between them. CDR1 MRHNA and CDR2 SNTAGT come from the germline V gene. CDR3 bases: TGTGCCAGCAGTGATCTTACTACCGGGGAGCTGTTTTTT. Its protein product is CASSDLTTGELFF.

This chain joins TRBV18 and TRBJ1-4, with D possibly being TRBD1 (5 bases). The CDR3 has 16 amino acids. V dropped 1 base and J dropped 0 bases, with 9 bases sitting between them. The germline gives CDR1 KGHSH, CDR2 LQKENI. The CDR3 nucleotides are TGTGCCAGCTCACCACGACAGAGTGCAACTAATGAAAAACTGTTTTTT. This translates into CASSPRQSATNEKLFF.

This chain connects TRBV2 to TRBJ2-7, with a tentative D call TRBD1 (5 bases). This CDR3 comprises 16 residues. Germline V CDR1 and CDR2: SNHLY, FYNNEI. V lost 6 bases, J lost 2 bases, and 20 bases lay in between. The CDR3 DNA sequence: TGTGCCAGCAGCGACCTGCCGCAGGGCGAACCCTACGAGCAGTACTTC. Encoded protein: CASSDLPQGEPYEQYF.

This clone occurred a few times. CDR3 sequence reads: CASSGQGAKDYGYTF. The CDR3 DNA sequence: TGTGCCAGTAGTGGACAGGGGGCGAAAGACTATGGCTACACCTTC. V gene TRBV19 combines with J gene TRBJ1-2, with 11 bases fitting TRBD1. CDR1 and CDR2 from the germline V gene are LNHDA and SQIVND (reference sequence). This CDR3 is built from 15 residues. Trimming cost V 5 bases and J 3 bases; bases outside gene matches: 5.

This chain joins TRBV24-1 and TRBJ2-7; perhaps TRBD1 as D (5 bases). Per the germline V gene, CDR1 is KGHDR and CDR2 is SFDVKD. The CDR3 consists of 15 residues. V lost 9 bases to trimming and J lost 3 bases, with 20 bases between them. The CDR3 reads CATVAKGDPSYEQYF. Written as DNA, the CDR3 is TGTGCCACCGTCGCAAAAGGGGATCCCAGCTACGAGCAGTACTTC.

The rearrangement joins TRBV11-2 to TRBJ2-7; 10 nucleotides align to TRBD2. Germline V lookup: CDR1 SGHAT, CDR2 FQNNGV. CDR3 length: 14 residues. The V segment lost 4 bases and the J segment 6 bases; nucleotides outside the gene matches: 6. CDR3 in amino acids: CASSSIAGGSEQYF. CDR3 coding DNA: TGTGCCAGCAGCTCAATAGCGGGAGGATCCGAGCAGTACTTC.

The rearrangement joins TRBV10-3 to TRBJ2-1; 13 nucleotides line up with TRBD2. Germline CDR1 and CDR2: ENHRY and SYGVKD. Trimming removed 4 bases from V and 0 bases from J; junction bases left unmatched: 0. The CDR3 extends over 16 amino acids. The CDR3 DNA reads TGTGCCATCAGTGGGACTAGCGGGAGCTCCTACAATGAGCAGTTCTTC. It translates to CAISGTSGSSYNEQFF.

The table lists this clone with a few counts. The chain joins TRBV30 to TRBJ1-2; tentatively, D is TRBD1 (5 bases). The CDR3 loop spans 12 amino acids. The germline V and J ends were trimmed by 5 bases and 4 bases, with 11 bases remaining between them. Germline lookup yields CDR1 GTSNPN and CDR2 SVGIG (reference sequence). As DNA, the CDR3 is TGTGCCTGGGGAGGGGTTCTCTATGGCTACACCTTC. Amino acids: CAWGGVLYGYTF.

V gene TRBV2 combines with J gene TRBJ2-5; 8 bases match TRBD1. The germline V gene has CDR1 SNHLY and CDR2 FYNNEI. This CDR3 is 14 amino acids long. With 5 bases clipped from V and 1 base from J, the junction kept 3 bases outside the gene matches. This CDR3 is CASSTTGGQETQYF. CDR3 DNA: TGTGCCAGCAGTACAACAGGGGGCCAAGAGACCCAGTACTTC.

This clone was seen only a few times. The gene calls are TRBV3-1 (or the pseudogene TRBV3-2) and TRBJ1-6; D call uncertain. The CDR3 runs 13 residues. Germline V gene sequence: CDR1 LGHDT, CDR2 YNNKEL (reference sequence). V lost 1 base and J lost 14, with 12 bases in between. The CDR3 coding sequence is TGTGCCAGCAGCCAAGGGGAGATCCCCACCCTCCACTTT. This sequence encodes CASSQGEIPTLHF.

This clone was detected only a few times. The chain recombines TRBV25-1 with TRBJ2-1; D not certain. The CDR3 sequence is 11 residues long. Trimming removed 4 bases from V and 7 bases from J, with 5 bases in between. Per the germline V gene, CDR1 is MGHDK and CDR2 is SYGVNS. CDR3: CASSVDNEQFF. CDR3 DNA sequence: TGTGCCAGCAGTGTTGATAATGAGCAGTTCTTC.

This chain connects TRBV10-3 to TRBJ2-1; TRBD2 matches 13 bases. V gave up 7 bases and J gave up 4 bases; unmatched junction bases: 10. This CDR3 region has 17 residues. Germline CDR1 and CDR2: ENHRY and SYGVKD. Written as DNA, the CDR3 is TGTGCCATCAATTTCATGGGACTAGCGGGAAATTACAATGAGCAGTTCTTC. Its protein product is CAINFMGLAGNYNEQFF.

This clone was detected only a few times. CDR3: CASSSGTGDSYEQYF. Written as DNA, the CDR3 is TGTGCCAGCAGCTCTGGGACAGGGGATTCCTACGAGCAGTACTTC. The rearrangement uses TRBV7-7 and TRBJ2-7; 10 nucleotides line up with TRBD1. The J segment lost 1 base and the V segment lost 4 bases, leaving 4 bases of the junction unmatched. This CDR3 spans 15 amino acids. The V gene's germline CDR1 is SSHAT and CDR2 FNYEAQ (reference sequence).